The rows below give T cell receptor beta chains drawn from one sample of a study of response to subunit inactivated influenza vaccine. TCRdb redid the calling of the RT-PCR reads with MiXCR, one entry per CDR3 protein. The data hold about 540,000 distinct CDR3 sequences, with 20% to 25% observed a single time. Another study also made use of these data, one on T cells expressing NK-cell markers.

The input for sequencing was CD4+ T cells sorted from PBMCs, taken 11 to 12 days after vaccination. Receptor source: a man between 45 and 60 years old who received an inactivated influenza vaccine. CDR3s leave out the opening cysteine and the closing phenylalanine or tryptophan.

>TRBV7-3|TRBJ2-3
ASSPTYVTDTQY
>TRBV20-1|TRBJ1-1
SAPGQGATEAF
>TRBV28|TRBJ2-2
ASSVYLTGELF
>TRBV7-2|TRBJ2-5
ASSLDGGSVAETQY
>TRBV20-1|TRBJ2-7
SARRTSGTQEQY
>TRBV7-2|TRBJ2-3
ASSPSLGTQY
>TRBV5-1|TRBJ2-5
ASSLELAGAKTQY
>TRBV4-2|TRBJ2-1
ASSQDGSLAGNEQF
>TRBV2|TRBJ2-3
ASSEAWGRGDTQY
>TRBV28|TRBJ2-7
ASSSPQPTALQY
>TRBV18|TRBJ1-4
ASSPVGTANEKLF
>TRBV7-8|TRBJ1-3
ASGLGRRGNTIY
>TRBV20-1|TRBJ2-7
SARGQVGYEQY
>TRBV13|TRBJ1-2
ASRRGQGGYGYT
>TRBV20-1|TRBJ1-4
SARGLGNEKLF
>TRBV2|TRBJ1-2
ASRLTVGGYT
>TRBV5-1|TRBJ2-6
ASRGPDSGANVLT
>TRBV11-2|TRBJ2-7
ASSFFAIGFVAHETYEQY
>TRBV2|TRBJ1-1
ASSAFGGGREESEAF
>TRBV20-1|TRBJ2-7
SAAGLAGVQY
>TRBV7-2|TRBJ2-5
ASSRTNGETQY
>TRBV3-1|TRBJ2-2
ASSPRTSLTNTGELF
>TRBV29-1|TRBJ2-6
SVTLPGQGINVLT
>TRBV7-2|TRBJ2-1
ASSPRTEKGEQF
>TRBV10-3|TRBJ1-1
AISKTGDTEAF
>TRBV7-2|TRBJ2-3
ASSSTFSSTDTQY
>TRBV4-1|TRBJ2-3
ASSQNPGLAGRGDTQY
>TRBV6-2/TRBV6-3|TRBJ2-7
ASSPRGRQYEQY
>TRBV20-1|TRBJ1-3
SARVGGGGNTIY
>TRBV4-3|TRBJ1-1
ASSHSVGMGAF
>TRBV4-2|TRBJ1-4
ASSPSLGQGSGTNEKLF
>TRBV4-3|TRBJ1-6
ASSQGPGRSLH
>TRBV7-9|TRBJ2-7
ASSSFRTGNVHEQY
>TRBV20-1|TRBJ2-5
SAIDSQVETQY
>TRBV12-3/TRBV12-4|TRBJ2-2
ASSLLLTSGKAGELF
>TRBV18|TRBJ1-1
ASSPQVGMNTEAF
>TRBV12-3/TRBV12-4|TRBJ1-6
ASSFGGGADSPLH
>TRBV4-3|TRBJ2-3
ASSRDSYYIDTQY
>TRBV10-3|TRBJ2-1
AISQGVAYNEQF
>TRBV6-5|TRBJ2-7
ASSYGVAGGAGYEQY
>TRBV14|TRBJ2-2
ASSRNFDGNTGEQF
>TRBV5-1|TRBJ1-1
ASSSPVGNTEAF
>TRBV5-1|TRBJ1-2
ASSTGTGNGYT
>TRBV18|TRBJ2-3
ASSLRWEASTDTQY
>TRBV5-1|TRBJ2-5
ASTRTSGRLETQY